These 32 T cell receptor beta chains originate from one sample sequenced in a study of shared clonotypes between healthy human individuals. Measured with immunoSEQ multiplex PCR; TCRdb has only the in-frame clones, and not every one. The repertoire includes 2 million to 2.5 million clones, roughly 91% of them detected once, and 1.7% sits in the top ten. Cells designated naive CD8 were CD45RO-negative and were positively selected for CCR7, with terminally differentiated effector memory CD45RA+ cells excluded. The sample taken for sequencing was naive CD8+ T cells from PBMCs. The receptors were sampled from a man aged 18 to 30 in good health. Some clones in this sample may be carry-over from other donors' samples.

This chain joins TRBV13 and TRBJ2-5; D ambiguous. The CDR3 spans 12 residues. V dropped 3 bases and J dropped 2 bases, with 4 bases sitting between them. The germline gives CDR1 PRHDT, CDR2 FYEKMQ (reference sequence). CDR3 in DNA: TGTGCCAGCAGCTTCGCGCAAGAGACCCAGTACTTC. Its protein is CASSFAQETQYF.

The J gene is TRBJ1-1, the V gene TRBV5-8, with 7 bases matching TRBD1. From germline, CDR1 is SGHTS and CDR2 YDEGEE. Losses at the gene ends were 4 bases for V and 2 bases for J; bases not matched to a gene: 11. The CDR3 extends over 16 amino acids. CDR3 sequence (DNA): TGTGCCAGCAGCATCAGACAGGGTCTCCTAAACACTGAAGCTTTCTTT. This encodes CASSIRQGLLNTEAFF.

The chain is built from TRBV29-1 and TRBJ2-7; 11 bases line up with TRBD1. Per the germline V gene, CDR1 is SQVTM and CDR2 is ANQGSEA. The CDR3 consists of 15 residues. V dropped 0 bases and J dropped 2; count of bases not matched to a gene: 3. In DNA form, the CDR3 reads TGCAGCGTTGAAGATCCGGACAGGGGGCCCTACGAGCAGTACTTC. Amino acids: CSVEDPDRGPYEQYF.

The chain recombines TRBV7-9 with TRBJ2-2, with TRBD1 matching over 8 bases. J gave up 2 bases and V 3 bases, and 8 bases lay outside the gene matches. Germline CDR1 reads SEHNR; CDR2 reads FQNEAQ (reference sequence). This CDR3 contains 17 residues. CDR3 DNA: TGTGCCAGCAGCTTCTACCAGGGGGCGAGAAACACCGGGGAGCTGTTTTTT. Its translation is CASSFYQGARNTGELFF.

This chain uses TRBV1 with TRBJ2-7; the table's D call, TRBD2, was not checked against the DNA. TRBV1 is deemed a pseudogene. The CDR3 is made up of 17 amino acids. CDR3 in amino acids: CTSSHPARGALTGEQYF. Here the CDR3 DNA reads TGCACCAGCAGCCACCCCGCTCGGGGGGCTTTGACGGGAGAGCAGTACTTC.

The chain combines TRBV9 with TRBJ2-1, with 9 nucleotides matching TRBD1. CDR1 is SGDLS, CDR2 YYNGEE, per germline. The CDR3 has 14 amino acids. Germline trimming cut 3 bases from V and 8 bases from J; bases unmatched to any gene: 6. CDR3 region: CASSAPRTGDEQFF. The CDR3 nucleotides are TGTGCCAGCAGCGCTCCGCGGACAGGGGATGAGCAGTTCTTC.

The count of this clone is one. The genes are TRBV19 and TRBJ2-7; 9 nucleotides match TRBD1. The V and J ends lost 5 bases and 10 bases, in that order; junction bases with no gene match: 6. This CDR3 is 12 amino acids long. CDR1 is LNHDA, CDR2 SQIVND, per germline (reference sequence). DNA of the CDR3: TGTGCCAGTAGTCCGGGACAGGGTGCCCAGTACTTC. This gives the protein CASSPGQGAQYF.

This clone came up once. J is TRBJ2-6 and V is TRBV9; no firm D call. The CDR3 contains 17 residues. CDR1 and CDR2 (germline): SGDLS, YYNGEE. Trimming removed 4 bases at V and 3 bases at J, with 17 bases between. This CDR3 reads CASSTPLSLRGANVLTF. The CDR3 bases are TGTGCCAGCAGCACCCCGTTGTCCCTTCGTGGGGCCAACGTCCTGACTTTC. The variable domain in full, completed from reference TRBV9 and TRBJ2-6, reads DSGVTQTPKHLITATGQRVTLRCSPRSGDLSVYWYQQSLDQGLQFLIQYYNGEERAKGNILERFSAQQFPDLHSELNLSSLELGDSALYFCASSTPLSLRGANVLTFGAGSRLTVL.

The V and J genes are TRBV4-3 and TRBJ1-5; D ambiguous. This CDR3 comprises 13 residues. V lost 4 bases and J lost 8, with 12 bases in between. Germline V gene lookup returns CDR1 LGHNA and CDR2 YSLEER. The CDR3 coding sequence is TGCGCCAGCAGCCTCCGGGAAGGGAAGCCCCAGCATTTT. Amino acids: CASSLREGKPQHF.

This chain joins TRBV11-2 and TRBJ2-1; TRBD2 is a possible D gene (5 bases). This CDR3 has 16 residues. V was pared by 1 base and J by 2 bases, with 12 bases between. CDR1 is SGHAT, CDR2 FQNNGV, per germline. The CDR3 sequence: CASSLGVLAPYNEQFF. The CDR3 bases are TGTGCCAGCAGCTTAGGGGTCCTAGCCCCCTACAATGAGCAGTTCTTC.

This rearrangement joins TRBV11-2 to TRBJ2-5; 8 nucleotides match TRBD2. The junction had 8 bases not matched to a gene; V was cut back by 1 base and J by 1 base. CDR1 SGHAT and CDR2 FQNNGV come from the germline V gene. There are 17 residues in the CDR3. CDR3 sequence reads: CASSLGLATRTQETQYF. Here the CDR3 DNA reads TGTGCCAGCAGCTTAGGACTAGCGACCAGGACCCAAGAGACCCAGTACTTC.

This chain connects TRBV7-8 to TRBJ1-5; D gene uncertain. There are 17 residues in the CDR3. The germline V gene has CDR1 SGHVS and CDR2 FQNEAQ. V lost 5 bases and J lost 0, with 17 bases in between. CDR3 DNA sequence: TGTGCCAGCAGCCACGATCCGGGCAGTCCTAGCAATCAGCCCCAGCATTTT. Its protein is CASSHDPGSPSNQPQHF.

The genes are TRBV19 and TRBJ2-5; D is unresolved. The CDR3 extends over 14 amino acids. Trimming took 7 bases from V and 3 from J, leaving 15 bases between them. Germline CDR1 LNHDA, CDR2 SQIVND (reference sequence). CDR3 region: CASKGLRTEETQYF. Here the CDR3 DNA reads TGTGCCAGTAAAGGCCTGCGGACCGAAGAGACCCAGTACTTC.

This rearrangement joins TRBV15 to TRBJ1-5, with a possible D match to TRBD1 (5 bases). This CDR3 contains 15 residues. Trimming stripped 5 bases from V and 3 bases from J, with 14 bases between. The germline V gene has CDR1 LNHNV and CDR2 YYDKDF (reference sequence). The CDR3 is CATSSDRGPNQPQHF. In nucleotides, the CDR3 is TGTGCCACCAGCTCCGACAGAGGACCCAATCAGCCCCAGCATTTT. The full variable domain, its missing parts supplied by reference TRBV15 and TRBJ1-5, is DAMVIQNPRYQVTQFGKPVTLSCSQTLNHNVMYWYQQKSSQAPKLLFHYYDKDFNNEADTPDNFQSRRPNTSFCFLDIRSPGLGDTAMYLCATSSDRGPNQPQHFGDGTRLSIL.

This clone was counted only a few times. The chain joins TRBV2 to TRBJ1-1; no reliable D call. This CDR3 has 15 amino acids. The V gene lost 2 bases and the J gene lost 1 base, with 11 bases spanning the gap. CDR1 is SNHLY and CDR2 is FYNNEI in the germline V gene. The CDR3 bases are TGTGCCAGCAGTGAATCCCCTCGGGAGAACACTGAAGCTTTCTTT. This encodes CASSESPRENTEAFF.

The chain employs TRBV7-8 and TRBJ2-3; TRBD2 matches 13 bases. Trimming cost V 5 bases and J 5 bases; bases outside gene matches: 13. The CDR3 has 18 amino acids. Germline V gene sequence: CDR1 SGHVS, CDR2 FQNEAQ. CDR3 bases: TGTGCCAGCAGCCTTCCCGGACGGACTAGCGGGAGAGGAGATACGCAGTATTTT. This gives the protein CASSLPGRTSGRGDTQYF.

J is TRBJ2-7 and V is TRBV6-5; 7 nucleotides align to TRBD1. Trimming cost V 8 bases and J 0 bases; bases outside gene matches: 4. The CDR3 has 13 amino acids. In germline, CDR1 is MNHEY, CDR2 SVGAGI. The CDR3 bases are TGTGCCAGCGGGGGACAGTACTCCTACGAGCAGTACTTC. Translation gives CASGGQYSYEQYF.

CDR3 region: CASSPPWGTGPSYEQYF. In nucleotides, the CDR3 is TGTGCCAGCAGCCCGCCCTGGGGGACAGGGCCCTCCTACGAGCAGTACTTC. The chain carries TRBV5-6 and TRBJ2-7; TRBD1 matches 9 bases. V gave up 4 bases and J gave up 0 bases; unmatched junction bases: 11. Germline V gives CDR1 SGHDT, CDR2 YYEEEE. There are 17 residues in the CDR3.

V usage is TRBV30 and J usage is TRBJ2-7; 7 positions match TRBD2. This CDR3 region has 11 residues. V trimming: 6 bases; J trimming: 11 bases; junction bases outside the gene matches: 10. Germline V lookup: CDR1 GTSNPN, CDR2 SVGIG (reference sequence). In DNA, the CDR3 is TGTGCCTGCCTTCATGCGGGGGATAAGTACTTC. It is translated as CACLHAGDKYF.

The chain recombines TRBV2 with TRBJ2-7, with TRBD2 matching over 7 bases. Unmatched junction bases numbered 6, after V lost 6 bases and J lost 4 bases. CDR3 length: 13 amino acids. The germline gives CDR1 SNHLY, CDR2 FYNNEI. Here the CDR3 DNA reads TGTGCCAGCAGGAAGCGGGATGGGTACGAGCAGTACTTC. Protein product: CASRKRDGYEQYF.

V is TRBV4-2 and J is TRBJ1-3; D is unresolved. V was pared by 2 bases and J by 7 bases, with 24 bases between. Germline V gene lookup returns CDR1 LGHNA and CDR2 YNFKEQ. CDR3 length: 18 residues. CDR3 amino acids: CASSQKPSLREGSNTIYF. DNA of the CDR3: TGTGCCAGCAGCCAAAAGCCGAGCTTGAGGGAAGGGTCCAACACCATATATTTT.

A single count supports this clone. The chain has TRBV4-1 and TRBJ2-1; TRBD2 matches at 9 bases. This CDR3 is built from 15 residues. Germline loops: CDR1 MGHRA, CDR2 YSYEKL. The junction had 8 bases not matched to a gene; V was cut back by 3 bases and J by 8 bases. In nucleotides, the CDR3 is TGCGCCAGCAGCCAGTTGGCTAGCGGGAAGCATGAGCAGTTCTTC. As protein: CASSQLASGKHEQFF.

With regard to this clone: This CDR3 is also generated by other DNA sequences in the sample. The CDR3 DNA sequence: TGCGCCAGCAGCCAAGATCGCACAGGGGGATCGTACGAGCAGTACTTC. Translated: CASSQDRTGGSYEQYF. This chain connects TRBV4-1 to TRBJ2-7; 8 nucleotides line up with TRBD1. V trimming: 0 bases; J trimming: 4 bases; junction bases outside the gene matches: 8. Germline V gene lookup returns CDR1 MGHRA and CDR2 YSYEKL. The CDR3 loop spans 16 amino acids.

The chain recombines TRBV7-8 with TRBJ1-1; D is uncertain. Germline V lookup: CDR1 SGHVS, CDR2 FQNEAQ. The CDR3 spans 18 residues. V lost 1 base, J lost 0 bases, and 18 bases lay in between. The CDR3 is CASSLVAGSAILNTEAFF. CDR3 coding DNA: TGTGCCAGCAGCTTAGTGGCAGGATCCGCCATTCTGAACACTGAAGCTTTCTTT.

The gene calls are TRBV29-1 and TRBJ1-2; D is perhaps TRBD1 (6 bases). The V and J ends lost 1 base and 10 bases respectively, with 13 bases between them. Germline lookup yields CDR1 SQVTM and CDR2 ANQGSEA. The CDR3 length is 12 residues. The CDR3 loop reads CSVEGYRVDYTF. In DNA form, the CDR3 reads TGCAGCGTTGAAGGGTACAGGGTGGACTACACCTTC.

Here the CDR3 DNA reads TGTGCCAGTAGTATAAATGGGGCCTTTGCAGATGAGCAGTTCTTC. The encoded protein is CASSINGAFADEQFF. The gene calls are TRBV19 and TRBJ2-1; a weak D match, TRBD1 (5 bases). This CDR3 has 15 amino acids. V lost 2 bases and J 8 bases, leaving 16 bases between the germline ends. Germline CDR1 reads LNHDA; CDR2 reads SQIVND (reference sequence).

This chain uses TRBV27 with TRBJ2-1; D is uncertain. This CDR3 is built from 15 residues. The V end was cut by 7 bases, the J end by 0 bases, with 13 bases between. Looked up from germline, CDR1 is MNHEY and CDR2 is SMNVEV (reference sequence). CDR3 coding DNA: TGTGCCAGCACTCCCCGACTGGGCTCCTACAATGAGCAGTTCTTC. Translation: CASTPRLGSYNEQFF.

The gene calls are TRBV27 and TRBJ1-2; the D is unclear. CDR3 length: 13 amino acids. Germline assignment: CDR1 MNHEY and CDR2 SMNVEV (reference sequence). Trimming removed 3 bases at V and 6 bases at J, with 11 bases between. The CDR3, as DNA: TGTGCCAGCAGTTTCAGTCCCCCACATGGCTACACCTTC. It specifies CASSFSPPHGYTF.

The V and J genes are TRBV29-1 and TRBJ1-4; TRBD1 might be the D (6 bases). This CDR3 region has 13 residues. Germline V gene lookup returns CDR1 SQVTM and CDR2 ANQGSEA. The V and J ends lost 5 bases and 7 bases respectively, with 14 bases between them. DNA for the CDR3: TGCAGCGTTATAACAGGGTATGGTGAAAAACTGTTTTTT. Protein: CSVITGYGEKLFF.

This chain joins TRBV28 and TRBJ1-6, with 9 bases identical to TRBD1. Trimming removed 7 bases from V and 10 bases from J; junction bases left unmatched: 11. This CDR3 has 15 residues. Germline V gives CDR1 MDHEN, CDR2 SYDVKM. The CDR3 sequence is CASTLKTGGGSPLHF. The CDR3 coding sequence is TGTGCCAGCACCCTGAAGACAGGGGGTGGATCACCCCTCCACTTT.

In this sample, this clone turned up once. This chain joins TRBV19 and TRBJ2-7; D perhaps matches TRBD2 (6 bases). Germline loops: CDR1 LNHDA, CDR2 SQIVND (reference sequence). The CDR3 loop spans 14 amino acids. Between the trimmed V and J ends, which lost 9 bases and 2 bases, there was a span of 17 bases. CDR3 nucleotides: TGTGCCAGCAGCTGGACGGGAGCCACCTACGAGCAGTACTTC. It translates to CASSWTGATYEQYF. Complete variable domain (other parts from reference TRBV19 and TRBJ2-7): DGGITQSPKYLFRKEGQNVTLSCEQNLNHDAMYWYRQDPGQGLRLIYYSQIVNDFQKGDIAEGYSVSREKKESFPLTVTSAQKNPTAFYLCASSWTGATYEQYFGPGTRLTVT.

The gene calls are TRBV7-9 and TRBJ2-5; D is perhaps TRBD2 (6 bases). The CDR3 is made up of 14 amino acids. Germline CDR1 SEHNR, CDR2 FQNEAQ (reference sequence). V was clipped by 6 bases and J by 4 bases, with 15 bases between them. CDR3 protein: CASREPGRGETQYF. CDR3 DNA: TGTGCCAGCAGGGAGCCCGGGCGGGGAGAGACCCAGTACTTC.